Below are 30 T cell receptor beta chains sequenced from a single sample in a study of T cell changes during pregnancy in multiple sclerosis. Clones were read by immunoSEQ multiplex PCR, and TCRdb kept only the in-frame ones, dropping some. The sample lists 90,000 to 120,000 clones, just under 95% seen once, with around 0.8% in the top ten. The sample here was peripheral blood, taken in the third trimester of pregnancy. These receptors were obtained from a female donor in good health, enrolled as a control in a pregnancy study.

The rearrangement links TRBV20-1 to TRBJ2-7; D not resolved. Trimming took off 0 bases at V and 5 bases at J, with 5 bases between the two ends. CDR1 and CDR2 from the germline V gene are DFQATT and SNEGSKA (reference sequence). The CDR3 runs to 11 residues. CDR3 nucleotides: TGCAGTGCTAGAGACCCCAACGAGCAGTACTTC. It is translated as CSARDPNEQYF.

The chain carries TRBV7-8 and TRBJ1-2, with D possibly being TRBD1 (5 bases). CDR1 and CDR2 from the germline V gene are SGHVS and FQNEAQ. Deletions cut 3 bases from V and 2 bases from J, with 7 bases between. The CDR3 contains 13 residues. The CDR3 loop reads CASSFQGNYGYTF. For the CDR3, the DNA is TGTGCCAGCAGCTTTCAGGGAAACTATGGCTACACCTTC.

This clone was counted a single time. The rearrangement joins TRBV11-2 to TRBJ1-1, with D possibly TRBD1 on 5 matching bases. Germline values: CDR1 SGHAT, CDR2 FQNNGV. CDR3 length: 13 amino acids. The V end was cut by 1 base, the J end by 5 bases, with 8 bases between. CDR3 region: CASSLGTPTEAFF. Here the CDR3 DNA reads TGTGCCAGCAGCTTAGGGACACCAACTGAAGCTTTCTTT.

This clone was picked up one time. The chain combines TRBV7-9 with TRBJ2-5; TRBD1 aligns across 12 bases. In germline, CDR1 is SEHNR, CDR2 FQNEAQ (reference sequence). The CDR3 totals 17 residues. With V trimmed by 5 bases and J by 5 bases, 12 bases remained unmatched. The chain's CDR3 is CASSNTGTGGVWETQYF. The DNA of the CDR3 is TGTGCCAGCAGCAACACCGGGACAGGGGGCGTCTGGGAGACCCAGTACTTC. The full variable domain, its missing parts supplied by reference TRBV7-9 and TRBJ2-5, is DTGVSQNPRHKITKRGQNVTFRCDPISEHNRLYWYRQTLGQGPEFLTYFQNEAQLEKSRLLSDRFSAERPKGSFSTLEIQRTEQGDSAMYLCASSNTGTGGVWETQYFGPGTRLLVL.

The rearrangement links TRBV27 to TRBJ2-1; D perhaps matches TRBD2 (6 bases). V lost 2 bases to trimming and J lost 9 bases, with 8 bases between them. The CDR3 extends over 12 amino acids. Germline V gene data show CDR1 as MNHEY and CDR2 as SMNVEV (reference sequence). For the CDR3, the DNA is TGTGCCAGCAGTTTAAGGGGAGGTGAGCAGTTCTTC. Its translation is CASSLRGGEQFF.

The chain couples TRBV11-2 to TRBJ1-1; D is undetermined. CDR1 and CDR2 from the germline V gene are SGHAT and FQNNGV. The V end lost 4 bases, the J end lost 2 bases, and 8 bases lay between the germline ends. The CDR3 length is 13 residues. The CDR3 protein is CASSSGRNTEAFF. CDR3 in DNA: TGTGCCAGCAGCTCAGGTCGCAACACTGAAGCTTTCTTT.

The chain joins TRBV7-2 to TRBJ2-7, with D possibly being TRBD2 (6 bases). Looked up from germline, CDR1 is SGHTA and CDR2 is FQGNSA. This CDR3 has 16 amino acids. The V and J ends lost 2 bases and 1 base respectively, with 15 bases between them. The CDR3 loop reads CASSLRSGRESYEQYF. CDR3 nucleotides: TGTGCCAGCAGCTTAAGGTCGGGACGGGAGTCCTACGAGCAGTACTTC.

CDR3 sequence (DNA): TGTGCCAGCAGTAAAGGGTCGGGGTCTACAGATACGCAGTATTTT. This encodes CASSKGSGSTDTQYF. This rearrangement joins TRBV2 to TRBJ2-3, with D possibly TRBD2 on 5 matching bases. V was cut by 5 bases and J by 3 bases, with 15 bases left in between. The CDR3 is 15 amino acids. CDR1 is SNHLY and CDR2 is FYNNEI in the germline V gene.

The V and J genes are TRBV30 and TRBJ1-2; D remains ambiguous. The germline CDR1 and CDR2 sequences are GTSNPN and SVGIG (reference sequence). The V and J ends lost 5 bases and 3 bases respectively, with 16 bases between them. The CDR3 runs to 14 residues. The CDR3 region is CAWSGRTSDYGYTF. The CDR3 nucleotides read TGTGCCTGGTCGGGGAGGACCTCGGACTATGGCTACACCTTC. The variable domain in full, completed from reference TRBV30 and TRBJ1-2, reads SQTIHQWPATLVQPVGSPLSLECTVEGTSNPNLYWYRQAAGRGLQLLFYSVGIGQISSEVPQNLSASRPQDRQFILSSKKLLLSDSGFYLCAWSGRTSDYGYTFGSGTRLTVV.

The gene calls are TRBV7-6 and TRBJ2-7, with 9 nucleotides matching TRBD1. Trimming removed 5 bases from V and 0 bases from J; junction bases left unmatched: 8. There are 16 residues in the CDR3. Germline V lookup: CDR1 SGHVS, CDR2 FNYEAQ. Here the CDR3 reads CASSQPRDRVSYEQYF. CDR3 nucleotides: TGTGCCAGCAGCCAACCCCGGGACAGGGTCTCCTACGAGCAGTACTTC.

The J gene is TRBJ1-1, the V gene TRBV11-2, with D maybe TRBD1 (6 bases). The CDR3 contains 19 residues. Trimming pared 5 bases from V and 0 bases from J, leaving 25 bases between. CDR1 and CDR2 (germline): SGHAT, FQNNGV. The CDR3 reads CASSPLVLRQGTMNTEAFF. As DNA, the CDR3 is TGTGCCAGCAGCCCCCTTGTATTGCGGCAGGGGACTATGAACACTGAAGCTTTCTTT.

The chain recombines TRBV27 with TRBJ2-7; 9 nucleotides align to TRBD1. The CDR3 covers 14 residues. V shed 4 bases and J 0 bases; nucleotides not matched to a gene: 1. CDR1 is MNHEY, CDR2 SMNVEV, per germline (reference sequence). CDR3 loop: CASSSGQGSYEQYF. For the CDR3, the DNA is TGTGCCAGCAGTTCGGGACAGGGCTCCTACGAGCAGTACTTC.

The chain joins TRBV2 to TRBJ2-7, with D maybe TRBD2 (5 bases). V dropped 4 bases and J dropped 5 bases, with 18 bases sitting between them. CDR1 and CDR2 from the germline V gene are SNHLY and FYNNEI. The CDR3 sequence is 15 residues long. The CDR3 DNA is TGTGCCAGCAGTGTCGGGCAGAGCGGCGGCGACGAGCAGTACTTC. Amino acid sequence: CASSVGQSGGDEQYF.

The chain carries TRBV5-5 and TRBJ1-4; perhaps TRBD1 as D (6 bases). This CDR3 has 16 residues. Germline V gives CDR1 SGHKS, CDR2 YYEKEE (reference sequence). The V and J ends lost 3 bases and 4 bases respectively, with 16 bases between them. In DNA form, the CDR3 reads TGTGCCAGCAGCTCCCTCAGGGGCAGAGATAATGAAAAACTGTTTTTT. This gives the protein CASSSLRGRDNEKLFF. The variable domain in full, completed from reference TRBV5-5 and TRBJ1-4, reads DAGVTQSPTHLIKTRGQQVTLRCSPISGHKSVSWYQQVLGQGPQFIFQYYEKEERGRGNFPDRFSARQFPNYSSELNVNALLLGDSALYLCASSSLRGRDNEKLFFGSGTQLSVL.

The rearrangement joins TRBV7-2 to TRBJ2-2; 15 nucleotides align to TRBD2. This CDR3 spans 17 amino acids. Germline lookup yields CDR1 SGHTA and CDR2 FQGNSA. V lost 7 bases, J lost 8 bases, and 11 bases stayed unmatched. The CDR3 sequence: CASTGKPGLAGGGELFF. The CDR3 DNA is TGTGCCAGCACGGGCAAACCGGGACTAGCGGGGGGAGGGGAGCTGTTTTTT.

The DNA for the CDR3 is TGTGCCAGCAGCGTAGCTCGGGACACTGTCTCCTATGGCTACACCTTC. Translation gives CASSVARDTVSYGYTF. The chain couples TRBV9 to TRBJ1-2; maybe TRBD1 (6 bases). This CDR3 is built from 16 residues. Between the trimmed V and J ends, which lost 0 bases and 4 bases, there was a span of 16 bases. Germline CDR1 reads SGDLS; CDR2 reads YYNGEE.

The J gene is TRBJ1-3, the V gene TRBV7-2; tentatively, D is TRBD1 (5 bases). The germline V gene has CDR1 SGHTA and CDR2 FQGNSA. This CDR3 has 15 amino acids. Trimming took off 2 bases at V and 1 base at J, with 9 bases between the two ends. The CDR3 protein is CASSLLGGSGNTIYF. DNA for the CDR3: TGTGCCAGCAGCTTACTCGGGGGTTCTGGAAACACCATATATTTT.

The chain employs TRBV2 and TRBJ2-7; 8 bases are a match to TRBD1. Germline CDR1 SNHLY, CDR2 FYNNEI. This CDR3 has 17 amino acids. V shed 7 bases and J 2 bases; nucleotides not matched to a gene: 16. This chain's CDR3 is CASNSREGQGATYEQYF. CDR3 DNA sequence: TGTGCCAGCAATTCACGCGAAGGGCAGGGGGCAACCTACGAGCAGTACTTC.

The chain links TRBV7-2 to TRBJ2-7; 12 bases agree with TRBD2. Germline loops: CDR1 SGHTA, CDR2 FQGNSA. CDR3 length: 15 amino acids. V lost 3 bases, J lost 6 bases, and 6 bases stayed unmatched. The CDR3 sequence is CASSLASGGAGEQYF. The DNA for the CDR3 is TGTGCCAGCAGCTTGGCTAGCGGGGGGGCGGGCGAGCAGTACTTC.

CDR3 sequence reads: CASSDPGQGSGYTF. For the CDR3, the DNA is TGTGCCAGCAGCGACCCGGGACAGGGGTCTGGCTACACCTTC. The chain recombines TRBV4-2 with TRBJ1-2; 10 bases fit TRBD1. Germline assignment: CDR1 LGHNA and CDR2 YNFKEQ. The CDR3 length is 14 residues. V lost 5 bases and J lost 7; bases outside the gene matches: 7.

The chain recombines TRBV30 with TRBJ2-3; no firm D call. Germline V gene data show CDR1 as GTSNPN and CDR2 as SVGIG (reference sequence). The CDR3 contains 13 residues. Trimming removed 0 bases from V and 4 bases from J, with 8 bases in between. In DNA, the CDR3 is TGTGCCTGGAGTGTAGTGGGCGCAGATACGCAGTATTTT. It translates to CAWSVVGADTQYF.

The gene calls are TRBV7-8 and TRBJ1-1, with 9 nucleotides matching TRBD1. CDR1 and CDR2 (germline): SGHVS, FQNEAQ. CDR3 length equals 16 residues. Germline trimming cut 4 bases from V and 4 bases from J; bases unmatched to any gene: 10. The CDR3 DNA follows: TGTGCCAGCAGCTCCCGGGACAGGGCAATTTTCACTGAAGCTTTCTTT. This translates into CASSSRDRAIFTEAFF.

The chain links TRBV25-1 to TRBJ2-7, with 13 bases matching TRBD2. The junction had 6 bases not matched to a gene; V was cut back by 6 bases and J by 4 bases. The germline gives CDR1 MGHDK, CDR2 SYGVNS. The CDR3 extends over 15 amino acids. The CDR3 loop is CASSITSGGGYEQYF. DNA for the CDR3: TGTGCCAGCAGCATTACTAGCGGGGGGGGGTACGAGCAGTACTTC.

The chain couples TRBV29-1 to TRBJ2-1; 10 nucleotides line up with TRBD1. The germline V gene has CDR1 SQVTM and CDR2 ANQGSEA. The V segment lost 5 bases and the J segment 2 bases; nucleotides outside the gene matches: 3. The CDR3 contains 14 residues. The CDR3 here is CSVMGQGTYNEQFF. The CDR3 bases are TGCAGCGTTATGGGACAGGGGACCTACAATGAGCAGTTCTTC.

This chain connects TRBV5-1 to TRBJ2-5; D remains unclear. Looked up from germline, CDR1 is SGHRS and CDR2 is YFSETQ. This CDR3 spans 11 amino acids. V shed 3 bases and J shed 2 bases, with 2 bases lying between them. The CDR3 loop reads CASSSQETQYF. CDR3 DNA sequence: TGCGCCAGCAGCTCACAAGAGACCCAGTACTTC. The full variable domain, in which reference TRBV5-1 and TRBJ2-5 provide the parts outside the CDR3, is KAGVTQTPRYLIKTRGQQVTLSCSPISGHRSVSWYQQTPGQGLQFLFEYFSETQRNKGNFPGRFSGRQFSNSRSEMNVSTLELGDSALYLCASSSQETQYFGPGTRLLVL.

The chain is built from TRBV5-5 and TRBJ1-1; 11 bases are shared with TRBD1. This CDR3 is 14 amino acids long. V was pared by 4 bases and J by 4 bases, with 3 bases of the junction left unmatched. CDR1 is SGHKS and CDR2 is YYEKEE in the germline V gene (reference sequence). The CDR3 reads CASSGDRGGTEAFF. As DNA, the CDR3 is TGTGCCAGCAGCGGGGACAGGGGGGGCACTGAAGCTTTCTTT.

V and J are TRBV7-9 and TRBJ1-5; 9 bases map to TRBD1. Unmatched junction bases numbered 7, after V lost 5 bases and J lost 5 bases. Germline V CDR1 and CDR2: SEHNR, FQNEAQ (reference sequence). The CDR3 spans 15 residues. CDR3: CASSPRDREDQPQHF. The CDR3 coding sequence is TGTGCCAGCAGCCCAAGGGACAGGGAAGATCAGCCCCAGCATTTT.

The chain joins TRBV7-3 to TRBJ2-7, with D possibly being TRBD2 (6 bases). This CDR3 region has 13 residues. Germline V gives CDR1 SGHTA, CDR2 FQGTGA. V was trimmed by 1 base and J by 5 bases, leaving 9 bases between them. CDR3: CASSLRRGNEQYF. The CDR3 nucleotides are TGTGCCAGCAGCTTAAGGAGGGGCAACGAGCAGTACTTC.

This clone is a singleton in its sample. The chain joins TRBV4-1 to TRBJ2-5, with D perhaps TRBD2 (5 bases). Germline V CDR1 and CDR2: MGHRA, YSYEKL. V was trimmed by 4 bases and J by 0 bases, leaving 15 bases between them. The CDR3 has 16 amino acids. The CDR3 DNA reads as TGCGCCAGCAGCCCTTATCACGGGAAGTACCAAGAGACCCAGTACTTC. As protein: CASSPYHGKYQETQYF.

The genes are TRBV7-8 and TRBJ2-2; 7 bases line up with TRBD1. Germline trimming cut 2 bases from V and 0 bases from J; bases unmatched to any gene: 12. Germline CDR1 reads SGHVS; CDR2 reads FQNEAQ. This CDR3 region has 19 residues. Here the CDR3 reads CASSLRDSATLSNTGELFF. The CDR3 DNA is TGTGCCAGCAGCTTAAGGGACAGTGCTACACTATCGAACACCGGGGAGCTGTTTTTT.